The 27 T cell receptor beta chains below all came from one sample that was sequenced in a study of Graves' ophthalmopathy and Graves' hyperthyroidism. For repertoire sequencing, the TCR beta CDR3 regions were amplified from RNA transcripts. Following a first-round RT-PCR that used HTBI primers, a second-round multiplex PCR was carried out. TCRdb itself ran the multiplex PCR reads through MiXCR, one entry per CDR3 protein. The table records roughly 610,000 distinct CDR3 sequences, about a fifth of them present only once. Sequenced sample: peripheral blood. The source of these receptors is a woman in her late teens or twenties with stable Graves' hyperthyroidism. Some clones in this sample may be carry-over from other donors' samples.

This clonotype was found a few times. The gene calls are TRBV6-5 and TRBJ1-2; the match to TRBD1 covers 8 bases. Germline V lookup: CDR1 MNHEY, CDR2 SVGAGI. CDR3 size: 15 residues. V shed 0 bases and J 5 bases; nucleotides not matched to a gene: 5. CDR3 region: CASSYSQGAEYGYTF. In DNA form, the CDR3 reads TGTGCCAGCAGTTACTCCCAGGGGGCTGAGTATGGCTACACCTTC.

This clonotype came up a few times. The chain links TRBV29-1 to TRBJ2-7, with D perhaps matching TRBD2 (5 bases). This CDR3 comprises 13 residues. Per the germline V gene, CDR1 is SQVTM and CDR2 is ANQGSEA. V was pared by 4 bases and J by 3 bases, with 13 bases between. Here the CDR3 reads CSVGTSGDYEQYF. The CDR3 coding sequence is TGCAGCGTTGGGACCTCCGGGGACTACGAGCAGTACTTC.

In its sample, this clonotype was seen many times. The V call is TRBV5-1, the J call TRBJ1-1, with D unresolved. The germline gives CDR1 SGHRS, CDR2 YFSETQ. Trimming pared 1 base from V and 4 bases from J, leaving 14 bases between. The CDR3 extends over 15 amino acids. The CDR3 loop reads CASSLTAQASTEAFF. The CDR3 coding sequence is TGCGCCAGCAGCTTGACCGCCCAGGCGAGCACTGAAGCTTTCTTT.

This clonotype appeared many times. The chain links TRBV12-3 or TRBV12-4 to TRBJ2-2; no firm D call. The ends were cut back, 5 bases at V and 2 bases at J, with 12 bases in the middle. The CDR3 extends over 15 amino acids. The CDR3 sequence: CASSHSTQNTGELFF. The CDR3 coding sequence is TGTGCCAGCAGTCACTCAACACAAAACACCGGGGAGCTGTTTTTT.

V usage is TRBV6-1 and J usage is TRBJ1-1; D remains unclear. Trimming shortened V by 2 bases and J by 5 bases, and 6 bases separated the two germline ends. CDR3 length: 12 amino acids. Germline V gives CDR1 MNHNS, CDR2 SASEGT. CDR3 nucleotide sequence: TGTGCCAGCAGTGAAACTAGGACTGAAGCTTTCTTT. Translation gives CASSETRTEAFF.

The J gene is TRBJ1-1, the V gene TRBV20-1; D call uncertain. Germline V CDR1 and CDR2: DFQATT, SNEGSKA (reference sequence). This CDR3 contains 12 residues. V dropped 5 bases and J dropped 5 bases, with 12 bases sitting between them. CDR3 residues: CSADGVATEAFF. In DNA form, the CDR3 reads TGCAGTGCTGATGGGGTTGCGACTGAAGCTTTCTTT.

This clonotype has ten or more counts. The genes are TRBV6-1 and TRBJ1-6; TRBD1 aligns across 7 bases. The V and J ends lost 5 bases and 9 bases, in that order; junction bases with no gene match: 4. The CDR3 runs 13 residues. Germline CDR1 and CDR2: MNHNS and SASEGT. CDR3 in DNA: TGTGCCAGCAGTTTTTACAGGGGTTCACCCCTCCACTTT. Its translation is CASSFYRGSPLHF.

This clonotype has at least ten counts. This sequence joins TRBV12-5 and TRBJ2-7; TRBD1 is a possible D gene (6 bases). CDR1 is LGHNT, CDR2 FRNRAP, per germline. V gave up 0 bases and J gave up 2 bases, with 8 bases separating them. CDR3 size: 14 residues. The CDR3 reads CASGLVDRPYEQYF. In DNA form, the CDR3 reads TGTGCTAGTGGTTTGGTCGACAGGCCCTACGAGCAGTACTTC.

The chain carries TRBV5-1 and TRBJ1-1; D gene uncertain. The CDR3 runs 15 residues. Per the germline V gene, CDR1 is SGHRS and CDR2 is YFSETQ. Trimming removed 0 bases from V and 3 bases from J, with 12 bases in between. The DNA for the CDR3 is TGCGCCAGCAGCTTGGTCCCGAGGAGCTACACTGAAGCTTTCTTT. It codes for CASSLVPRSYTEAFF.

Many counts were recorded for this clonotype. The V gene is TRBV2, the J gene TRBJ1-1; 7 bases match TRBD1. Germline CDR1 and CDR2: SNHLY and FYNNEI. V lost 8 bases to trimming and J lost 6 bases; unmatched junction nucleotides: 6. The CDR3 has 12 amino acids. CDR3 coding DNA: TGTGCCAGCGGACAGGCCGGGGCTGAAGCTTTCTTT. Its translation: CASGQAGAEAFF.

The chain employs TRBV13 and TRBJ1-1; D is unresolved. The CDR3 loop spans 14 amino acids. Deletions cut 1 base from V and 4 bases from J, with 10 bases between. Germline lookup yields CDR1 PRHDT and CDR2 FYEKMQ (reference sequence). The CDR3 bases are TGTGCCAGCAGCTTAGCAGCCAGGACCACTGAAGCTTTCTTT. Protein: CASSLAARTTEAFF.

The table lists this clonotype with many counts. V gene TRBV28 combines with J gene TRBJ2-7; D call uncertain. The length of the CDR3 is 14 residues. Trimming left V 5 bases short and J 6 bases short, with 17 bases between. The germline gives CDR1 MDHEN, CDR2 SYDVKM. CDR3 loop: CASSAQPLLGEQYF. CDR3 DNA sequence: TGTGCCAGCAGTGCCCAGCCCCTCCTTGGCGAGCAGTACTTC.

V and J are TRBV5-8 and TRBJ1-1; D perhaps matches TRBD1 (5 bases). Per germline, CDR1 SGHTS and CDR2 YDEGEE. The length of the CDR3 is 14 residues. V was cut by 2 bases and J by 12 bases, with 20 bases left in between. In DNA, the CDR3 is TGTGCCAGCAGCTTCGACCCGGGGCCACCAGTACCTTTCTTT. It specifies CASSFDPGPPVPFF.

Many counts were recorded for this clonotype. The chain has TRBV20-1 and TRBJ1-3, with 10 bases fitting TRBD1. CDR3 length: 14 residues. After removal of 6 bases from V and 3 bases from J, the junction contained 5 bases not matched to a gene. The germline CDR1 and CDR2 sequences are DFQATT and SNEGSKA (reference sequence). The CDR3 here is CSADRGLGGNTIYF. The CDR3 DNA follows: TGCAGTGCCGACAGGGGGCTCGGTGGAAACACCATATATTTT.

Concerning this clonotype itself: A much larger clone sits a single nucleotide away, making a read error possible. CDR3 nucleotides: TGTGCCAGCAGCCGCCCGAGGGGGGAAAAGGGCAAGCAGTACTTC. It encodes CASSRPRGEKGKQYF. J is TRBJ2-7 and V is TRBV7-2; tentatively, D is TRBD1 or TRBD2 (6 bases each). Germline CDR1 reads SGHTA; CDR2 reads FQGNSA. This CDR3 spans 15 amino acids. Trimming stripped 5 bases from V and 8 bases from J, with 22 bases between. Full variable domain (missing parts from reference TRBV7-2 and TRBJ2-7): GAGVSQSPSNKVTEKGKDVELRCDPISGHTALYWYRQSLGQGLEFLIYFQGNSAPDKSGLPSDRFSAERTGGSVSTLTIQRTQQEDSAVYLCASSRPRGEKGKQYFGPGTRLTVT.

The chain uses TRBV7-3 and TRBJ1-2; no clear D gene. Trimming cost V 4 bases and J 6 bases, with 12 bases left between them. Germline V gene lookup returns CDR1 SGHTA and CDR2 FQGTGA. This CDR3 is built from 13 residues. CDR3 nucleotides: TGTGCCAGCAGCTCCACCCCGGGCGATGGCTACACCTTC. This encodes CASSSTPGDGYTF.

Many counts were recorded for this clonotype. The CDR3 sequence: CASSEQGARQETQYF. Here the CDR3 DNA reads TGTGCCAGTAGTGAACAGGGGGCGCGACAAGAGACCCAGTACTTC. The chain links TRBV19 to TRBJ2-5; 9 nucleotides agree with TRBD1. With V trimmed by 5 bases and J by 2 bases, 6 bases remained unmatched. The CDR3 is 15 amino acids. Germline-derived CDR1 and CDR2 are LNHDA and SQIVND (reference sequence). The complete variable domain, with remaining parts taken from reference TRBV19 and TRBJ2-5, reads DGGITQSPKYLFRKEGQNVTLSCEQNLNHDAMYWYRQDPGQGLRLIYYSQIVNDFQKGDIAEGYSVSREKKESFPLTVTSAQKNPTAFYLCASSEQGARQETQYFGPGTRLLVL.

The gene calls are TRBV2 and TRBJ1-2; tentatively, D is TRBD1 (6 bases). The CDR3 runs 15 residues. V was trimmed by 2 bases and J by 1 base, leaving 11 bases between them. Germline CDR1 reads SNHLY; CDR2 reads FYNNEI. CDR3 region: CASSEIGQINYGYTF. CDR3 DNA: TGTGCCAGCAGTGAAATTGGACAGATTAACTATGGCTACACCTTC.

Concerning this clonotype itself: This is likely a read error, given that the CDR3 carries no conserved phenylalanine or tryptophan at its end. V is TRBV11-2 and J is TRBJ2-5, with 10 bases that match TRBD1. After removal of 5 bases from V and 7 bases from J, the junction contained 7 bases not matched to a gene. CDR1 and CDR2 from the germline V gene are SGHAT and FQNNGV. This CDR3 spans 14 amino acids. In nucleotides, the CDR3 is TGTGCCAGCAGCCGACAGGGGGCATGGGGGACCCAGTACCTC. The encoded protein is CASSRQGAWGTQYL.

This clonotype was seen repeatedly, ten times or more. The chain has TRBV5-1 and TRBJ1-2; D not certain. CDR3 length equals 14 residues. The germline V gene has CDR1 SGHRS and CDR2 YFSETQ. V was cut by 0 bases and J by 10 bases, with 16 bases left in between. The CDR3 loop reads CASSLGRPTEYYTF. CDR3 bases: TGCGCCAGCAGCTTGGGACGGCCGACTGAATACTACACCTTC.

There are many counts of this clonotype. Written as DNA, the CDR3 is TGTGCCAGCAGCCTCTACATGAGTTACACCTTC. Its translation: CASSLYMSYTF. J is TRBJ1-2 and V is TRBV9; no reliable D call. The germline V gene encodes CDR1 SGDLS and CDR2 YYNGEE. The V and J ends lost 4 bases and 11 bases respectively, with 12 bases between them. This CDR3 region has 11 residues.

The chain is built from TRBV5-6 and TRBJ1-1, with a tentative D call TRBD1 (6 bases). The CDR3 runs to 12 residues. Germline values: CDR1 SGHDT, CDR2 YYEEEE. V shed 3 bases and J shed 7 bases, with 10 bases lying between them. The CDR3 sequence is CASSYRDFEAFF. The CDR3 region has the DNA TGTGCCAGCAGCTACAGGGACTTTGAAGCTTTCTTT.

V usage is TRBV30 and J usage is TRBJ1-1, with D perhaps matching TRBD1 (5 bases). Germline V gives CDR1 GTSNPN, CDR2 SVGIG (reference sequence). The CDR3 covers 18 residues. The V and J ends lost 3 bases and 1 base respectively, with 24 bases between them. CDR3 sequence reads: CAWSGTIPGRMKNTEAFF. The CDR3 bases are TGTGCCTGGAGCGGCACCATTCCGGGACGGATGAAGAACACTGAAGCTTTCTTT.

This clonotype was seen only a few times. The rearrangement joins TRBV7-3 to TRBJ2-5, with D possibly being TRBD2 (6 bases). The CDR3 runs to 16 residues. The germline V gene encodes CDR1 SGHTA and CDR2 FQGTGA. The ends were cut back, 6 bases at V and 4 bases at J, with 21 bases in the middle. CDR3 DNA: TGTGCCAGCAGTCCCACTGTCGGGGGTTCCGTAGAGACCCAGTACTTC. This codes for CASSPTVGGSVETQYF.

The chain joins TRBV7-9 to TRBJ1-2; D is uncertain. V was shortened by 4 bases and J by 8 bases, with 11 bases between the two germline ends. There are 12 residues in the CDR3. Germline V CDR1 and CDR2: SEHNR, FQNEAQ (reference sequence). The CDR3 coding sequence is TGTGCCAGCAGCTCCCCCTTTTCCGGCTACACCTTC. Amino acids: CASSSPFSGYTF.

CDR3 region: CASSLPGMLEPQHF. The DNA of the CDR3 is TGTGCCAGTAGTCTGCCAGGGATGTTGGAGCCCCAGCATTTT. This chain links TRBV19 with TRBJ1-5; D may be TRBD1 (5 bases). V dropped 5 bases and J dropped 8 bases, with 16 bases sitting between them. Germline V gives CDR1 LNHDA, CDR2 SQIVND (reference sequence). CDR3 size: 14 residues.

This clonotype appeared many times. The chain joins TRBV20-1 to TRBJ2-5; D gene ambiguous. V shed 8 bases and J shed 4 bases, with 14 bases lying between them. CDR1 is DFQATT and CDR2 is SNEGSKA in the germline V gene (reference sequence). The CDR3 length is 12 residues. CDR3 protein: CSSILPRETQYF. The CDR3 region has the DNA TGCAGTTCTATTTTACCGAGAGAGACCCAGTACTTC.